The 30 T cell receptor beta chains in this list originate from one sample, sequenced in a study of Graves' ophthalmopathy and Graves' hyperthyroidism. RNA served as the template for amplifying TCR beta CDR3 regions. The first-round RT-PCR employed HTBI primers together with the Qiagen OneStep RT-PCR kit. A multiplex PCR was then performed as the second round. One entry per CDR3 protein results from TCRdb running MiXCR on the multiplex PCR reads. The sample consists of 600,000 to 950,000 distinct CDR3 sequences, 40% of them appearing once. Sequencing input: peripheral blood. The receptors were gathered from an adult man with Graves' ophthalmopathy.

The chain combines TRBV2 with TRBJ1-2, with TRBD1 matching over 7 bases. The V gene end was trimmed by 8 bases and the J gene end by 7 bases; junction bases not matched to a gene: 7. From germline, CDR1 is SNHLY and CDR2 FYNNEI. The CDR3 length is 12 residues. CDR3 amino acids: CASVEQGSGYTF. CDR3 coding DNA: TGTGCCAGCGTTGAACAGGGGTCTGGCTACACCTTC.

The gene calls are TRBV20-1 and TRBJ1-4; D unclear. The germline V gene encodes CDR1 DFQATT and CDR2 SNEGSKA (reference sequence). There are 11 residues in the CDR3. V lost 1 base and J lost 10, with 7 bases in between. The CDR3 protein is CSARVGGKLFF. CDR3 nucleotides: TGCAGTGCTAGAGTTGGCGGAAAACTGTTTTTT.

This clonotype was observed a single time. The genes are TRBV12-3 or TRBV12-4 and TRBJ2-7; D not certain. This CDR3 spans 15 amino acids. V dropped 3 bases and J dropped 5 bases, with 17 bases sitting between them. CDR3 DNA: TGTGCCAGCAGTTTTTACCGAACAGACGCCGACGAGCAGTACTTC. Its translation: CASSFYRTDADEQYF.

This clonotype was recorded once. This chain links TRBV25-1 with TRBJ1-2, with 7 bases lining up with TRBD1. With 3 bases clipped from V and 6 bases from J, the junction kept 13 bases outside the gene matches. The CDR3 contains 16 residues. Per germline, CDR1 MGHDK and CDR2 SYGVNS. The CDR3 protein is CASSDPHVGGGHGYTF. The CDR3, as DNA: TGTGCCAGCAGTGATCCTCATGTAGGAGGGGGCCATGGCTACACCTTC.

The rearrangement uses TRBV12-3 or TRBV12-4 and TRBJ1-5; tentatively, D is TRBD1 (6 bases). Between the trimmed V and J ends, which lost 2 bases and 6 bases, there was a span of 14 bases. The CDR3 loop spans 15 amino acids. CDR3 amino acids: CASSLKGGRGQPQHF. The DNA for the CDR3 is TGTGCCAGCAGTTTAAAAGGGGGAAGGGGTCAGCCCCAGCATTTT.

This clonotype was picked up a small number of times. The rearrangement joins TRBV7-9 to TRBJ1-1; D ambiguous. The CDR3 extends over 13 amino acids. Trimming pared 3 bases from V and 1 base from J, leaving 6 bases between. Germline CDR1 is SEHNR and CDR2 is FQNEAQ (reference sequence). CDR3 in amino acids: CASSFQENTEAFF. The DNA of the CDR3 is TGTGCCAGCAGCTTTCAAGAGAACACTGAAGCTTTCTTT.

This chain joins TRBV15 and TRBJ1-2; D possibly corresponds to TRBD1 (6 bases). Germline CDR1 and CDR2: LNHNV and YYDKDF (reference sequence). The length of the CDR3 is 15 residues. V lost 1 base, J lost 7 bases, and 16 bases lay in between. The CDR3 DNA sequence: TGTGCCACCAGCAGAGGGGGACACGCCGATGCTGGCTACACCTTC. This translates into CATSRGGHADAGYTF.

Note on this clonotype: One base away lies a much larger clone, so this may be a sequencing read error. V and J are TRBV19 and TRBJ1-2; the D is unclear. The CDR3 length is 13 residues. The germline V gene has CDR1 LNHDA and CDR2 SQIVND (reference sequence). Trimming took 6 bases from V and 7 from J, leaving 15 bases between them. As DNA, the CDR3 is TGTGCCAGTAGCTTCTACGGCGGTGGTGGCTACACCTTC. Amino acid sequence: CASSFYGGGGYTF.

V usage is TRBV20-1 and J usage is TRBJ1-2; D is uncertain. V was clipped by 0 bases and J by 8 bases, with 19 bases between them. Per germline, CDR1 DFQATT and CDR2 SNEGSKA (reference sequence). The CDR3 spans 15 residues. The CDR3 sequence is CSARDKFMVRKGYTF. Written as DNA, the CDR3 is TGCAGTGCTAGAGATAAATTCATGGTACGGAAAGGCTACACCTTC.

This clonotype has a count of ten or more. The CDR3 nucleotides read TGTGCCAGCAGCGTAGGCAGTAACTATGGCTACACCTTC. This gives the protein CASSVGSNYGYTF. This chain uses TRBV9 with TRBJ1-2; D is unresolved. Per germline, CDR1 SGDLS and CDR2 YYNGEE. The germline V and J ends were trimmed by 0 bases and 1 base, with 4 bases remaining between them. The CDR3 runs to 13 residues.

About this clonotype itself: A much bigger clone sits one base away, suggesting this may be a read error. V gene TRBV10-3 combines with J gene TRBJ2-7; tentatively, D is TRBD2 (5 bases). This CDR3 comprises 11 residues. V was trimmed by 10 bases and J by 6 bases, leaving 13 bases between them. Germline values: CDR1 ENHRY, CDR2 SYGVKD. The CDR3 nucleotides read TGTGCCACAGCACTAGTGGGCGAGCAGTACTTC. This sequence encodes CATALVGEQYF.

This clonotype came up a few times. The rearrangement links TRBV2 to TRBJ2-7, with D perhaps TRBD1 (6 bases). Germline V lookup: CDR1 SNHLY, CDR2 FYNNEI. The V end was cut by 6 bases, the J end by 0 bases, with 12 bases between. CDR3 length equals 14 residues. CDR3 residues: CASRPGTLSYEQYF. The CDR3 DNA reads TGTGCCAGCAGGCCCGGGACACTCTCCTACGAGCAGTACTTC.

This chain uses TRBV29-1 with TRBJ1-2, with D possibly TRBD1 on 6 matching bases. Between the trimmed V and J ends, which lost 7 bases and 6 bases, there was a span of 18 bases. CDR1 is SQVTM and CDR2 is ANQGSEA in the germline V gene. This CDR3 is 13 amino acids long. CDR3 DNA: TGCAGCGCGGCGCAGGACAGACGGGATGGCTACACCTTC. Its translation is CSAAQDRRDGYTF.

Points on this clonotype: A much larger clone differs by one base, so this may be a read error. This rearrangement joins TRBV29-1 to TRBJ1-2; TRBD1 aligns across 10 bases. There are 14 residues in the CDR3. The germline CDR1 and CDR2 sequences are SQVTM and ANQGSEA. V lost 3 bases, J lost 2 bases, and 3 bases stayed unmatched. The CDR3: CSVDRQGANYGYTF. The CDR3 DNA reads as TGCAGCGTTGATCGACAGGGGGCCAACTATGGCTACACCTTC. Based on the CDR3 plus reference TRBV29-1 and TRBJ1-2, the full variable domain is SAVISQKPSRDICQRGTSLTIQCQVDSQVTMMFWYRQQPGQSLTLIATANQGSEATYESGFVIDKFPISRPNLTFSTLTVSNMSPEDSSIYLCSVDRQGANYGYTFGSGTRLTVV.

The J gene is TRBJ1-5, the V gene TRBV24-1; D uncertain. V was pared by 11 bases and J by 2 bases, with 18 bases between. This CDR3 comprises 15 residues. Germline V gene sequence: CDR1 KGHDR, CDR2 SFDVKD. CDR3 bases: TGTGCCAGCAGATTCTGGGGTAGAGGCAATCAGCCCCAGCATTTT. It specifies CASRFWGRGNQPQHF.

This clonotype was observed many times. The chain uses TRBV6-1 and TRBJ2-5, with 7 positions matching TRBD1. The CDR3 covers 14 residues. CDR1 and CDR2 from the germline V gene are MNHNS and SASEGT. V lost 5 bases and J lost 1; bases outside the gene matches: 4. CDR3: CASSSRQGQETQYF. The CDR3 nucleotides are TGTGCCAGCAGTTCCCGACAGGGCCAAGAGACCCAGTACTTC.

Concerning this clonotype itself: One end of the junction fails to match germline, which may point to a read error. The chain links TRBV9 to TRBJ2-5; D uncertain. The CDR3 covers 12 residues. Looked up from germline, CDR1 is SGDLS and CDR2 is YYNGEE. DNA for the CDR3: TGTGCCAGCAGCCACGAGTTAGAGACCCGGTACTTC. Encoded protein: CASSHELETRYF.

A word on this clonotype: A much bigger clone sits one base away, suggesting this may be a read error. The chain employs TRBV29-1 and TRBJ1-1; tentative D call: TRBD1 (5 bases). CDR3 length: 13 amino acids. CDR1 and CDR2 (germline): SQVTM, ANQGSEA. V gave up 5 bases and J gave up 7 bases, with 17 bases separating them. This CDR3 reads CSVYTARASEAFF. For the CDR3, the DNA is TGCAGCGTTTACACGGCCAGGGCCAGTGAAGCTTTCTTT.

The genes are TRBV9 and TRBJ2-7; D possibly corresponds to TRBD2 (6 bases). Germline lookup yields CDR1 SGDLS and CDR2 YYNGEE. Between the trimmed V and J ends, which lost 0 bases and 4 bases, there was a span of 11 bases. The CDR3 is 14 residues long. CDR3: CASSVVGGGYEQYF. The CDR3 coding sequence is TGTGCCAGCAGCGTAGTGGGGGGAGGATACGAGCAGTACTTC.

The V call is TRBV10-3, the J call TRBJ1-5, with 7 bases matching TRBD1. Germline lookup yields CDR1 ENHRY and CDR2 SYGVKD. After removal of 5 bases from V and 5 bases from J, the junction contained 6 bases not matched to a gene. The CDR3 consists of 14 residues. The CDR3 DNA reads as TGTGCCATCAGTCAGGGGGTAGGGGATCAGCCCCAGCATTTT. Translation: CAISQGVGDQPQHF.

V is TRBV10-3 and J is TRBJ2-5; 9 bases align to TRBD2. Germline CDR1 ENHRY, CDR2 SYGVKD. The CDR3 totals 14 residues. V lost 4 bases to trimming and J lost 7 bases; unmatched junction nucleotides: 7. In DNA form, the CDR3 reads TGTGCCATCAGTGCGACTAGCGGAGGGGGGACCCAGTACTTC. As protein: CAISATSGGGTQYF.

V usage is TRBV6-5 and J usage is TRBJ1-2, with D perhaps TRBD1 (6 bases). Germline loops: CDR1 MNHEY, CDR2 SVGAGI. The CDR3 has 12 residues. Deletions cut 5 bases from V and 10 bases from J, with 14 bases between. In DNA form, the CDR3 reads TGTGCCAGCAGTGACTACAGGGATAACTACACCTTC. Translation gives CASSDYRDNYTF.

This clonotype came up many times. A much more abundant neighbour one base away suggests this may be a read error. The rearrangement joins TRBV5-8 to TRBJ1-1; D unclear. Germline V gene data show CDR1 as SGHTS and CDR2 as YDEGEE. The CDR3 extends over 12 amino acids. The V and J ends lost 1 base and 3 bases respectively, with 4 bases between them. CDR3 DNA sequence: TGTGCCAGCAGCTTGTGGGACACTGAAGCTTTCTTT. Its translation: CASSLWDTEAFF.

DNA of the CDR3: TGCAGTGCTAGAGAACAGTCCTACGAGCAGTACTTC. This translates into CSAREQSYEQYF. This chain joins TRBV20-1 and TRBJ2-7; no definite D call. Germline assignment: CDR1 DFQATT and CDR2 SNEGSKA (reference sequence). V lost 0 bases to trimming and J lost 1 base, with 4 bases between them. The CDR3 sequence is 12 residues long.

The sample holds a few counts of this clonotype. The rearrangement uses TRBV20-1 and TRBJ2-7; 8 nucleotides agree with TRBD2. CDR3 size: 15 residues. V shed 0 bases and J 5 bases; nucleotides not matched to a gene: 9. Germline V gene sequence: CDR1 DFQATT, CDR2 SNEGSKA (reference sequence). DNA of the CDR3: TGCAGTGCTAGAGATCTGAGCGGGAGCGAACACGAGCAGTACTTC. Translating it yields CSARDLSGSEHEQYF.

This clonotype was counted once. A read error may be the cause here, since a much bigger clone is one base away. V and J are TRBV20-1 and TRBJ1-6; D remains unclear. Germline CDR1 DFQATT, CDR2 SNEGSKA (reference sequence). V was cut by 5 bases and J by 9 bases, with 11 bases left in between. The CDR3 runs 12 residues. The CDR3 reads CSAQRWGSPLHF. CDR3 nucleotides: TGCAGTGCTCAGAGGTGGGGTTCACCCCTCCACTTT.

Concerning this clonotype itself: The junction departs from the called germline gene at one end, perhaps through a read error. The chain couples TRBV19 to TRBJ2-7; 11 bases agree with TRBD1. The germline V gene encodes CDR1 LNHDA and CDR2 SQIVND (reference sequence). The CDR3 runs to 14 residues. This chain's CDR3 is CASSRTGGSGEQYF. CDR3 nucleotide sequence: TGCGCCAGCAGCAGGACAGGGGGCTCCGGGGAGCAGTACTTC.

There are many counts of this clonotype. This rearrangement joins TRBV20-1 to TRBJ1-1; unclear D gene. Germline CDR1 and CDR2: DFQATT and SNEGSKA (reference sequence). The CDR3 has 13 amino acids. Trimming cost V 2 bases and J 1 base, with 8 bases left between them. In DNA form, the CDR3 reads TGCAGTGCTAGATCGGCAGCGAACACTGAAGCTTTCTTT. Its protein product is CSARSAANTEAFF.

The CDR3 DNA reads TGCGCCAGCAGCCCTATGCAGGGGACTGAAGCTTTCTTT. This codes for CASSPMQGTEAFF. The J gene is TRBJ1-1, the V gene TRBV4-1, with a tentative D call TRBD1 (6 bases). CDR1 is MGHRA, CDR2 YSYEKL, per germline. Between the trimmed V and J ends, which lost 4 bases and 5 bases, there was a span of 11 bases. The CDR3 has 13 amino acids.

This clonotype has more than one count but fewer than ten. J is TRBJ2-2 and V is TRBV6-1; TRBD1 matches 10 bases. Germline CDR1 reads MNHNS; CDR2 reads SASEGT. The CDR3 runs 15 residues. The trim removed 10 bases at V and 6 bases at J, leaving 11 bases unmatched. CDR3 nucleotides: TGTGCCATCACTCCGGGACAGGGGTTTCCCGGGGAGCTGTTTTTT. This translates into CAITPGQGFPGELFF.